This TCR beta chain was recorded in a study of T-cell memory formation after mild COVID-19. From germline, CDR1 is SEHNR and CDR2 FQNEAQ (reference sequence). The CDR3 loop spans 15 amino acids. V dropped 10 bases and J dropped 5; count of bases not matched to a gene: 11. TCRdb reprocessed the 5' RACE reads with MiXCR, giving one entry per CDR3 protein. The sample consists of 280,000 or so distinct CDR3 sequences, approximately 18% of them appearing once. Sample: PBMCs or a T cell subset sorted from them (not recorded which). The source of this sequence is a man between 18 and 29 years old who had mild COVID-19 (a few samples of this study predate the infection). Cell type and time point are not known. The chain couples TRBV7-9 to TRBJ2-1; 10 positions match TRBD2. CDR3 bases: TGTGCCACCCGGCTGAGCGGGGGGGCCGACAATGAGCAGTTCTTC. Amino acids: CATRLSGGADNEQFF.